These 5 T cell receptor beta chains were all obtained from the same sample, sequenced in a study of cytomegalovirus exposure and HLA in healthy donors. The study ran its PCR with 60 Vbeta and 13 Jbeta primers. Assay used: immunoSEQ multiplex PCR; TCRdb lists only in-frame clones, some missing. In the table there are 250,000 to 350,000 clones, 86% of which are singletons. Material for sequencing was PBMCs. The source of these receptors is a man aged 35 to 55 in good health and CMV-seropositive.

The J gene is TRBJ1-2, the V gene TRBV15; 10 bases line up with TRBD1. Germline CDR1 and CDR2: LNHNV and YYDKDF (reference sequence). This CDR3 has 15 amino acids. The V gene end was trimmed by 0 bases and the J gene end by 2 bases; junction bases not matched to a gene: 0. For the CDR3, the DNA is TGTGCCACCAGCAGAGAGACAGGGGGCAACTATGGCTACACCTTC. It is translated as CATSRETGGNYGYTF. Combining the CDR3 with reference TRBV15 and TRBJ1-2 gives the whole variable domain DAMVIQNPRYQVTQFGKPVTLSCSQTLNHNVMYWYQQKSSQAPKLLFHYYDKDFNNEADTPDNFQSRRPNTSFCFLDIRSPGLGDTAMYLCATSRETGGNYGYTFGSGTRLTVV.

The chain has TRBV4-2 and TRBJ2-7, with 9 positions matching TRBD2. V shed 1 base, J shed 4 bases, and the junction held 8 bases outside the gene matches. From germline, CDR1 is LGHNA and CDR2 YNFKEQ. This CDR3 has 16 residues. The CDR3 nucleotides are TGTGCCAGCAGCCAAGGGGTAGGGACTAGCCAGTACGAGCAGTACTTC. Its translation: CASSQGVGTSQYEQYF.

The chain combines TRBV5-1 with TRBJ1-4; D may be TRBD1 (6 bases). Germline values: CDR1 SGHRS, CDR2 YFSETQ. There are 17 residues in the CDR3. Trimming shortened V by 5 bases and J by 0 bases, and 17 bases separated the two germline ends. CDR3 DNA sequence: TGCGCCAGCAGTTCCCGAGGACAGAGATCAACTAATGAAAAACTGTTTTTT. Residues: CASSSRGQRSTNEKLFF. The full variable domain, rest sourced from reference TRBV5-1 and TRBJ1-4, is KAGVTQTPRYLIKTRGQQVTLSCSPISGHRSVSWYQQTPGQGLQFLFEYFSETQRNKGNFPGRFSGRQFSNSRSEMNVSTLELGDSALYLCASSSRGQRSTNEKLFFGSGTQLSVL.

The chain has TRBV11-1 and TRBJ2-7, with D unclear. The CDR3 is 14 amino acids. CDR1 is SGHAT, CDR2 FQDESV, per germline (reference sequence). Between the trimmed V and J ends, which lost 3 bases and 9 bases, there was a span of 18 bases. The CDR3 region is CASSFSGGRMAQYF. CDR3 nucleotide sequence: TGTGCCAGCAGCTTCAGTGGCGGTCGGATGGCGCAGTACTTC.

V gene TRBV27 combines with J gene TRBJ1-2; D gene ambiguous. Trimming removed 8 bases at V and 2 bases at J, with 15 bases between. Germline V gene sequence: CDR1 MNHEY, CDR2 SMNVEV (reference sequence). The CDR3 has 14 residues. CDR3 DNA: TGTGCCAGCTCCACTACCGGGGAGAACTATGGCTACACCTTC. Translation gives CASSTTGENYGYTF.